This TCR beta chain came from a study of T cells in Graves' hyperthyroidism and ophthalmopathy. No ophthalmopathy progression within 18 months constituted stable Graves' hyperthyroidism. Authors of the study amplified TCR beta CDR3 regions from RNA transcripts. Initially, a first-round RT-PCR of the TCR CDR3 employed the HTBI primer set. TCRdb re-called the multiplex PCR reads through MiXCR, storing one row per CDR3 protein. The profile covers about half a million distinct CDR3 sequences, with around 20% appearing a single time and 26% taken by the ten largest. This CDR3 region has 15 residues. V lost 3 bases and J lost 4, with 12 bases in between. CDR1 is SNHLY and CDR2 is FYNNEI in the germline V gene.

The sequencing sample was made of blood. The receptor comes from a man between 18 and 29 years old with Graves' hyperthyroidism. V gene TRBV2 combines with J gene TRBJ2-2; tentatively, D is TRBD1 (6 bases). CDR3 in DNA: TGTGCCAGCAGTGATATCAGGGGTGGCACCGGGGAGCTGTTTTTT. Protein: CASSDIRGGTGELFF.